The sequence of this T cell receptor (beta chain) was determined in a study of tumor-infiltrating lymphocytes in primary liver carcinoma. V lost 10 bases and J lost 4, with 20 bases in between. In germline, CDR1 is MNHEY, CDR2 SVGEGT. The CDR3 has 14 amino acids. Co-extracted RNA and DNA came from roughly 20-30 mg of unsorted bulk tissue. Primary liver carcinoma, confirmed by histopathology, was surgically resected. The patients carried chronic HBV infection and had received no treatment. Total RNA (approximately 500 ng) served as template for TCR beta cDNA synthesis primed by a constant-region primer. It was through three nested multiplex PCR rounds of slightly modified ARM-PCR that TCR beta libraries arose. For around 10 cycles apiece, the opening two PCR rounds ran with TRBV1-TRBV30 forward primers and a C-beta reverse primer. Each CDR3 protein gets one entry after TCRdb re-called the multiplex PCR reads with MiXCR. The data show roughly 100,000 distinct CDR3 sequences, roughly four fifths seen once.

Sequencing was performed on liver tumor tissue from sampling region 3. Subset defined: tumor region T3, left-lateral pole. The chain recombines TRBV6-2 or TRBV6-3 with TRBJ2-7, with no clear D. The receptor's source is a man in his forties or fifties with primary liver carcinoma and hepatitis B virus infection. In DNA form, the CDR3 reads TGTGCCAACAACAACGCCAAGGGAAGGTACGAGCAGTACTTC. It translates to CANNNAKGRYEQYF.